A single sample is the source of the 12 T cell receptor beta chains below, sequenced in a study of T cells after posttransplantation cyclophosphamide. Sampled 1 year posttransplant, controls received myeloablative marrow transplants, methotrexate and a calcineurin inhibitor. Libraries were prepared by immunoSEQ multiplex PCR; TCRdb keeps only in-frame clonotypes and omits some of them. Counted here are about 21,000 clones, approximately 86% occurring once; the ten biggest clones make up more than 2%. The sample in question was PBMCs, obtained around 53 weeks after allogeneic stem cell transplant with calcineurin inhibitor and methotrexate. These receptors were collected from a female patient between 30 and 39 years old who received an allogeneic stem cell transplant from an unrelated donor, was CMV-positive, and had acute and chronic GVHD. Some T cells may trace back to the graft donor.

This chain uses TRBV28 with TRBJ1-1, with TRBD1 matching over 9 bases. The ends lost 6 bases at V and 10 bases at J; junction bases unmatched: 15. The CDR3 has 15 residues. Germline V gives CDR1 MDHEN, CDR2 SYDVKM. This chain's CDR3 is CASSSASGTGRAAFF. CDR3 DNA sequence: TGTGCCAGCAGCTCTGCGTCAGGGACAGGGCGCGCAGCTTTCTTT.

The gene calls are TRBV6-5 and TRBJ2-4; D ambiguous. The germline gives CDR1 MNHEY, CDR2 SVGAGI. Trimming left V 6 bases short and J 6 bases short, with 15 bases between. The CDR3 runs 14 residues. The CDR3 sequence: CASSRVRSANIQYF. The CDR3 DNA sequence: TGTGCCAGCAGCCGAGTTCGGTCCGCAAACATTCAGTACTTC.

This clone was detected once. This chain connects TRBV19 to TRBJ2-3, with 9 nucleotides matching TRBD2. Germline lookup yields CDR1 LNHDA and CDR2 SQIVND (reference sequence). The trim removed 5 bases at V and 4 bases at J, leaving 7 bases unmatched. This CDR3 comprises 15 residues. The CDR3 coding sequence is TGTGCCAGTAGTGGGCGGGGGGGCGGTCCAGATACGCAGTATTTT. Its translation is CASSGRGGGPDTQYF.

This clone was seen more than once but under ten times. The CDR3 reads CASSIHKTGGYYNEQFF. The CDR3 bases are TGTGCCAGTAGTATACATAAGACAGGGGGATACTACAATGAGCAGTTCTTC. The rearrangement joins TRBV19 to TRBJ2-1; 9 bases map to TRBD1. The germline gives CDR1 LNHDA, CDR2 SQIVND (reference sequence). The CDR3 has 17 amino acids. Trimming at V came to 2 bases and at J to 3 bases, leaving 8 bases not matched to a gene.

This clone was seen a handful of times. The chain couples TRBV21-1 to TRBJ1-3. TRBV21-1 is deemed a pseudogene. The CDR3 runs 16 residues. The CDR3 DNA is TGTGCCAGCAGCACCTCGGACGGACTCTCTGGAAACACCATATATTTT. Its translation: CASSTSDGLSGNTIYF.

The genes are TRBV5-4 and TRBJ2-1, with D unresolved. Germline V gene lookup returns CDR1 SGHNT and CDR2 YYREEE (reference sequence). The CDR3 totals 15 residues. Trimming took off 0 bases at V and 0 bases at J, with 7 bases between the two ends. CDR3 region: CASSLDLLSYNEQFF. In nucleotides, the CDR3 is TGTGCCAGCAGCTTGGACCTACTCTCCTACAATGAGCAGTTCTTC.

This clone showed up just once. The chain is built from TRBV5-1 and TRBJ2-1, with 8 nucleotides matching TRBD1. Per the germline V gene, CDR1 is SGHRS and CDR2 is YFSETQ. The CDR3 contains 15 residues. V lost 4 bases and J lost 3; bases outside the gene matches: 6. The CDR3 nucleotides read TGCGCCAGCAGCCGAGGGACAGGCGGCTACAATGAGCAGTTCTTC. Its translation: CASSRGTGGYNEQFF.

The chain joins TRBV5-1 to TRBJ2-6, with D hard to call. The germline V gene encodes CDR1 SGHRS and CDR2 YFSETQ. V gave up 0 bases and J gave up 0 bases, with 4 bases separating them. The CDR3 is 15 residues long. The CDR3 DNA sequence: TGCGCCAGCAGCTTGGGTAACTCTGGGGCCAACGTCCTGACTTTC. Residues: CASSLGNSGANVLTF.

This chain joins TRBV30 and TRBJ2-3, with TRBD1 as a possible D gene (6 bases). Germline lookup yields CDR1 GTSNPN and CDR2 SVGIG (reference sequence). This CDR3 comprises 16 residues. Trimming removed 3 bases from V and 0 bases from J, with 16 bases in between. CDR3 protein: CAWSRGQLISTDTQYF. The CDR3, as DNA: TGTGCCTGGAGCCGCGGACAGCTCATTAGCACAGATACGCAGTATTTT.

The rearrangement uses TRBV4-1 and TRBJ2-5, with TRBD2 matching 9 bases. Germline CDR1 is MGHRA and CDR2 is YSYEKL. V lost 4 bases and J lost 2; bases outside the gene matches: 5. The CDR3 is 15 amino acids. The DNA of the CDR3 is TGCGCCAGCAGCCTTTCGACTAGCGGTCAAGAGACCCAGTACTTC. The encoded protein is CASSLSTSGQETQYF.

The gene calls are TRBV10-3 and TRBJ2-7; 7 positions agree with TRBD2. Per germline, CDR1 ENHRY and CDR2 SYGVKD. The J segment lost 4 bases and the V segment lost 3 bases, leaving 6 bases of the junction unmatched. There are 14 residues in the CDR3. The CDR3 loop reads CAISDLAEGYEQYF. CDR3 in DNA: TGTGCCATCAGTGACCTAGCGGAGGGGTACGAGCAGTACTTC.

The V and J genes are TRBV4-1 and TRBJ2-2; D possibly corresponds to TRBD1 (5 bases). The CDR3 spans 12 residues. Germline CDR1 is MGHRA and CDR2 is YSYEKL. V was cut by 2 bases and J by 15 bases, with 13 bases left in between. The chain's CDR3 is CASSQNSAGMFF. The CDR3 DNA reads TGCGCCAGCAGCCAAAATTCGGCAGGGATGTTTTTT.